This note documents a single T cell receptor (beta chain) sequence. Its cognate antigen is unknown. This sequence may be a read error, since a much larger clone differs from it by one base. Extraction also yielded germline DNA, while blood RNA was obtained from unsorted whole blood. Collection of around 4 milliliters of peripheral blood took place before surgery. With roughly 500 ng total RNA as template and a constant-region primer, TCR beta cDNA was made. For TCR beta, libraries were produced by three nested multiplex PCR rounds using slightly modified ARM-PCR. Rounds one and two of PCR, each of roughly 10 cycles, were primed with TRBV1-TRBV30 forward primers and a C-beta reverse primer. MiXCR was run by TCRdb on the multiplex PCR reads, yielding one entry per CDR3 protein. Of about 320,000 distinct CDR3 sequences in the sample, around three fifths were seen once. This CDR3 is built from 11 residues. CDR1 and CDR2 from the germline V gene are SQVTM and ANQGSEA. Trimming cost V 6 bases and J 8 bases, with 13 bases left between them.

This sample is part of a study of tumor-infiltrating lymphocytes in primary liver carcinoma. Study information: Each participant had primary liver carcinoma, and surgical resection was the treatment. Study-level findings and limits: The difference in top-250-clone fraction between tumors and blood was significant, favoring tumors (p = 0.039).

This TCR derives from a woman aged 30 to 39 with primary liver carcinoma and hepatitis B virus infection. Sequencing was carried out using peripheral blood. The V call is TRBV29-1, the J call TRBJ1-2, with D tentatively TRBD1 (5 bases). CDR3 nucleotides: TGCAGCGTGGGGCACATCCGAGGCTACACCTTC. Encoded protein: CSVGHIRGYTF.